This TCR beta chain was identified during a study of T cells in Graves' hyperthyroidism and ophthalmopathy. Study context: Peripheral blood was secured at the point of initial diagnosis, before any treatment. Study findings and constraints: The model anticipated ophthalmopathy a median about six months pre-onset.

The table lists this clonotype with many counts. What it recognizes is unknown. Researchers amplified the TCR beta CDR3 regions from RNA transcripts. Carried out on the TCR CDR3, a first-round RT-PCR used the HTBI primer set. A single record per CDR3 protein comes from TCRdb applying MiXCR to the multiplex PCR reads. The table includes fewer than 850,000 distinct CDR3 sequences, 15% to 20% detected once. The CDR3 consists of 17 residues. Germline V gene sequence: CDR1 ENHRY, CDR2 SYGVKD. V shed 0 bases, J shed 8 bases, and the junction held 10 bases outside the gene matches. The V and J genes are TRBV10-3 and TRBJ1-2; the match to TRBD1 covers 12 bases. The clonotype originates from a man in his fifties or sixties with Graves' hyperthyroidism. Specimen: blood. CDR3 bases: TGTGCCATCAGTGAGTCGGGACAGGGGGCCCCTACACGAGGCTACACCTTC. Protein: CAISESGQGAPTRGYTF.